A single sample is the source of the 17 T cell receptor beta chains below, sequenced in a study of memory CD4+ T cells and cytomegalovirus serostatus (dated by TCRdb to between 2018 and 2021). A FACSAria II was used to sort memory CD4+ T cells, defined as single viable CD3+CD4+CD8-CD45RO+ cells. The library was produced with the immunoSEQ multiplex PCR assay. In its TCRdb copy, this immuneACCESS table keeps in-frame sequences only and misses some clones. Where compared with another copy, unresolved V genes explain less than half of these, and the others have no known cause. The sample contains about 57,000 clones, less than 85% of them found a single time. 0.7% to 0.85% of the sample lies in the top ten. The source material was memory CD4+ T cells from blood. These receptors all stem from an adult in good health and CMV-seronegative.

The chain links TRBV27 to TRBJ2-3; D call uncertain. CDR3 length equals 16 residues. The V gene's germline CDR1 is MNHEY and CDR2 SMNVEV (reference sequence). Trimming removed 6 bases from V and 0 bases from J, with 16 bases in between. The CDR3 DNA sequence: TGTGCCAGCAGCCCTCTCATGAGCCCTAGCACAGATACGCAGTATTTT. Its protein product is CASSPLMSPSTDTQYF.

The chain combines TRBV27 with TRBJ2-2, with D perhaps TRBD1 (6 bases). V was shortened by 0 bases and J by 5 bases, with 16 bases between the two germline ends. There are 17 residues in the CDR3. The germline V gene encodes CDR1 MNHEY and CDR2 SMNVEV (reference sequence). CDR3 region: CASSLSGATGITGELFF. Written as DNA, the CDR3 is TGTGCCAGCAGTTTATCGGGGGCAACAGGGATTACCGGGGAGCTGTTTTTT.

V is TRBV10-3 and J is TRBJ1-1, with D unresolved. The CDR3 loop spans 15 amino acids. The germline gives CDR1 ENHRY, CDR2 SYGVKD. Trimming pared 3 bases from V and 0 bases from J, leaving 11 bases between. The CDR3 loop is CAISERGGVNTEAFF. CDR3 nucleotides: TGTGCCATCAGTGAAAGAGGCGGGGTGAACACTGAAGCTTTCTTT.

This chain links TRBV2 with TRBJ2-2, with D tentatively TRBD2 (6 bases). Trimming left V 5 bases short and J 7 bases short, with 11 bases between. Per the germline V gene, CDR1 is SNHLY and CDR2 is FYNNEI. The CDR3 is 13 amino acids. The CDR3 here is CASSRTNNGELFF. For the CDR3, the DNA is TGTGCCAGCAGTAGGACTAATAACGGGGAGCTGTTTTTT.

The chain links TRBV29-1 to TRBJ1-3; maybe TRBD1 (5 bases). CDR3 length equals 13 residues. Germline V gene data show CDR1 as SQVTM and CDR2 as ANQGSEA. The V gene lost 4 bases and the J gene lost 0 bases, with 7 bases spanning the gap. The CDR3 nucleotides read TGCAGCGTTGGACAGAGCTCTGGAAACACCATATATTTT. Translation gives CSVGQSSGNTIYF.

The chain employs TRBV11-2 and TRBJ2-5; 13 bases align to TRBD2. Germline CDR1 SGHAT, CDR2 FQNNGV. This CDR3 contains 16 residues. V was pared by 5 bases and J by 2 bases, with 5 bases of the junction left unmatched. CDR3 region: CASSPGTSGNQETQYF. DNA for the CDR3: TGTGCCAGCAGCCCAGGGACTAGCGGGAATCAAGAGACCCAGTACTTC.

V gene TRBV30 combines with J gene TRBJ1-6; D remains unclear. CDR1 and CDR2 (germline): GTSNPN, SVGIG (reference sequence). V lost 4 bases and J 9 bases, leaving 10 bases between the germline ends. The CDR3 runs 12 residues. The DNA of the CDR3 is TGTGCCTGGAAACCAGATGGTTCACCCCTCCACTTT. It codes for CAWKPDGSPLHF.

The gene calls are TRBV6-5 and TRBJ2-6, with D hard to call. The germline gives CDR1 MNHEY, CDR2 SVGAGI. The length of the CDR3 is 15 residues. Trimming took off 5 bases at V and 1 base at J, with 9 bases between the two ends. CDR3 region: CASSRIGSGANVLTF. CDR3 in DNA: TGTGCCAGCAGTCGTATAGGGTCTGGGGCCAACGTCCTGACTTTC.

The chain has TRBV27 and TRBJ2-7; 11 bases match TRBD1. Germline V gene data show CDR1 as MNHEY and CDR2 as SMNVEV (reference sequence). The junction had 6 bases not matched to a gene; V was cut back by 4 bases and J by 1 base. The CDR3 is 16 residues long. In nucleotides, the CDR3 is TGTGCCAGCAGTTCGTTCGGGACAGGGGGTTCCTACGAGCAGTACTTC. Its translation is CASSSFGTGGSYEQYF.

The chain links TRBV5-6 to TRBJ1-3; perhaps TRBD1 as D (5 bases). Trimming took off 5 bases at V and 4 bases at J, with 13 bases between the two ends. Germline CDR1 SGHDT, CDR2 YYEEEE. The CDR3 loop spans 14 amino acids. CDR3 in DNA: TGTGCCAGCAGTTACCAGGGTTCCGGAAACACCATATATTTT. Translation: CASSYQGSGNTIYF.

This clone was seen once. This sequence joins TRBV6-6 and TRBJ1-5; D possibly corresponds to TRBD1 (6 bases). This CDR3 has 15 residues. Trimming left V 7 bases short and J 0 bases short, with 13 bases between. Germline CDR1 reads MNHNY; CDR2 reads SVGAGI (reference sequence). The DNA of the CDR3 is TGTGCCAGCATCCCTGGACAGTATAGCAATCAGCCCCAGCATTTT. The encoded protein is CASIPGQYSNQPQHF.

The CDR3 loop is CASSNSSSSFSGNTIYF. CDR3 DNA sequence: TGTGCCAGCTCAAATAGTTCCAGCTCCTTCTCTGGAAACACCATATATTTT. The chain joins TRBV18 to TRBJ1-3; D unclear. The germline V gene has CDR1 KGHSH and CDR2 LQKENI. CDR3 length: 17 amino acids. V lost 5 bases and J 0 bases, leaving 17 bases between the germline ends.

This clone was seen more than once but under ten times. The V and J genes are TRBV18 and TRBJ1-4; D gene uncertain. CDR1 KGHSH and CDR2 LQKENI come from the germline V gene. V gave up 2 bases and J gave up 5 bases, with 3 bases separating them. The CDR3 length is 12 residues. The CDR3 region is CASSPRNEKLFF. CDR3 DNA sequence: TGTGCCAGCTCACCAAGGAATGAAAAACTGTTTTTT.

The rearrangement joins TRBV5-6 to TRBJ1-4; the match to TRBD1 covers 11 bases. The CDR3 is 14 residues long. Germline loops: CDR1 SGHDT, CDR2 YYEEEE. J lost 16 bases, V lost 6 bases, and 14 bases had no gene match. CDR3 bases: TGTGCCAGCACTAAGAAGGGACAGGGGGAGCTCGGGTTTTTT. Translated: CASTKKGQGELGFF.

This clone was detected only a few times. V gene TRBV10-2 combines with J gene TRBJ1-6, with 7 bases identical to TRBD1. Germline V gene sequence: CDR1 WSHSY, CDR2 SAAADI. The CDR3 consists of 13 residues. The V segment lost 8 bases and the J segment 4 bases; nucleotides outside the gene matches: 2. The CDR3: CASRDSYNSPLHF. The DNA of the CDR3 is TGCGCCAGCCGGGACAGTTATAATTCACCCCTCCACTTT.

This clone was detected once. The gene calls are TRBV10-3 and TRBJ2-1, with 13 bases fitting TRBD2. Germline V CDR1 and CDR2: ENHRY, SYGVKD. J lost 5 bases, V lost 10 bases, and 2 bases had no gene match. There are 13 residues in the CDR3. The CDR3 protein is CATGTSGNNEQFF. The CDR3 nucleotides read TGTGCCACCGGGACTAGCGGGAACAATGAGCAGTTCTTC.

The chain joins TRBV6-5 to TRBJ1-4; D not certain. Germline CDR1 and CDR2: MNHEY and SVGAGI. V was clipped by 1 base and J by 6 bases, with 9 bases between them. The CDR3 consists of 14 residues. CDR3 region: CASSYWGVDEKLFF. Here the CDR3 DNA reads TGTGCCAGCAGTTACTGGGGAGTTGATGAAAAACTGTTTTTT.